This T cell receptor beta chain was documented in a study of blood T cell repertoires in COVID-19. The overall study: Sources were T cells, B-cell-depleted T cells, or PBMCs; the material itself was cDNA or gDNA.

This clone has only one observation. Original handling: Nucleated cell counts were estimated from reference gene primer amplification. This table comes from immunoSEQ multiplex PCR, and its TCRdb copy is limited to in-frame clones, with some not included. V and J calls and clone size are those listed in that table; D and trimming were worked out from the DNA. The sample lists about 190,000 clones; approximately 86% were seen once. V shed 4 bases and J 6 bases; nucleotides not matched to a gene: 12. The CDR3 runs to 16 residues. Germline assignment: CDR1 SGHNT and CDR2 YYREEE (reference sequence). Sequenced input: peripheral blood. This chain connects TRBV5-4 to TRBJ2-1, with 8 positions matching TRBD2. The receptor comes from a man aged 30 to 45 with acute or convalescent COVID-19. This CDR3 is CASSLQRAGGFNEQFF. CDR3 sequence (DNA): TGTGCCAGCAGCCTACAGCGGGCGGGGGGCTTCAATGAGCAGTTCTTC.